The 11 T cell receptor beta chains below come from one sample, sequenced in a study of CD8+ T cells in alopecia areata. In each case, RNA was isolated and then reverse transcribed into cDNA as the sequencing template. Clones were sequenced by immunoSEQ multiplex PCR, and TCRdb holds only the in-frame ones, with some missing. Here the sample spans approximately 200,000 clones, roughly two fifths being singletons. As for treatment: oral pan-JAK inhibitor, 5-10 mg twice daily. The sequencing here drew on CD4+ T cells sorted from blood, taken around week 36, from a patient treated with tofacitinib. Every receptor here comes from a human donor with alopecia areata.

This clone was counted between two and nine times. The chain couples TRBV11-2 to TRBJ1-5; D is uncertain. V dropped 2 bases and J dropped 7 bases, with 9 bases sitting between them. The CDR3 runs to 13 residues. Germline V gene sequence: CDR1 SGHAT, CDR2 FQNNGV. CDR3 sequence (DNA): TGTGCCAGCAGCTTAAGCTGGAACCAGCCCCAGCATTTT. This gives the protein CASSLSWNQPQHF.

The J gene is TRBJ2-4, the V gene TRBV29-1, with no clear D. Germline V lookup: CDR1 SQVTM, CDR2 ANQGSEA. This CDR3 has 14 amino acids. V lost 4 bases and J 3 bases, leaving 13 bases between the germline ends. The CDR3 is CSVGEVYDKNIQYF. CDR3 nucleotides: TGCAGCGTTGGTGAGGTTTACGACAAAAACATTCAGTACTTC.

The chain couples TRBV5-1 to TRBJ2-7, with 12 nucleotides matching TRBD2. Per germline, CDR1 SGHRS and CDR2 YFSETQ. There are 16 residues in the CDR3. V dropped 2 bases and J dropped 5; count of bases not matched to a gene: 8. CDR3 bases: TGCGCCAGCAGCTTCCCTAGCGGGAGGGCCGGGAACGAGCAGTACTTC. Residues: CASSFPSGRAGNEQYF.

The J gene is TRBJ1-2, the V gene TRBV25-1; D ambiguous. The germline V gene encodes CDR1 MGHDK and CDR2 SYGVNS. This CDR3 has 15 residues. V was cut by 3 bases and J by 7 bases, with 18 bases left in between. The CDR3 DNA sequence: TGTGCCAGCAGTGATCCACTGGAGGGCACGGGTGGCTACACCTTC. This encodes CASSDPLEGTGGYTF.

V gene TRBV30 combines with J gene TRBJ2-2, with D uncertain. The CDR3 is made up of 13 amino acids. Trimming took off 1 base at V and 6 bases at J, with 9 bases between the two ends. Germline V gene data show CDR1 as GTSNPN and CDR2 as SVGIG (reference sequence). The CDR3 nucleotides are TGTGCCTGGAGTGCCGCTAGGGCCGGGGAGCTGTTTTTT. Residues: CAWSAARAGELFF.

J is TRBJ2-6 and V is TRBV19; the D is unclear. Per the germline V gene, CDR1 is LNHDA and CDR2 is SQIVND (reference sequence). V lost 8 bases and J 0 bases, leaving 8 bases between the germline ends. The CDR3 sequence is 14 residues long. In DNA form, the CDR3 reads TGTGCCAGTCGGATTCTCTCTGGGGCCAACGTCCTGACTTTC. Its protein product is CASRILSGANVLTF.

This rearrangement joins TRBV7-3 to TRBJ2-5; 12 nucleotides align to TRBD2. Germline loops: CDR1 SGHTA, CDR2 FQGTGA. This CDR3 is built from 15 residues. The V gene end was trimmed by 3 bases and the J gene end by 7 bases; junction bases not matched to a gene: 6. As DNA, the CDR3 is TGTGCCAGCAGCTTGACTAGCGGGAGTGTGGTGACCCAGTACTTC. Amino acid sequence: CASSLTSGSVVTQYF.

J is TRBJ1-5 and V is TRBV10-3; 10 nucleotides agree with TRBD1. From germline, CDR1 is ENHRY and CDR2 SYGVKD. The CDR3 is 17 residues long. The junction had 5 bases not matched to a gene; V was cut back by 0 bases and J by 3 bases. CDR3 amino acids: CAISESSGTGVNQPQHF. CDR3 bases: TGTGCCATCAGTGAGTCGTCCGGGACAGGGGTCAATCAGCCCCAGCATTTT.

This chain uses TRBV28 with TRBJ2-5; D is unclear. CDR3 length: 14 residues. V lost 4 bases, J lost 7 bases, and 16 bases lay in between. The germline CDR1 and CDR2 sequences are MDHEN and SYDVKM. CDR3 DNA sequence: TGTGCCAGCAGTTACCTCGAACGGTCCGGGACCCAGTACTTC. Encoded protein: CASSYLERSGTQYF. The full variable domain, in which reference TRBV28 and TRBJ2-5 provide the parts outside the CDR3, is DVKVTQSSRYLVKRTGEKVFLECVQDMDHENMFWYRQDPGLGLRLIYFSYDVKMKEKGDIPEGYSVSREKKERFSLILESASTNQTSMYLCASSYLERSGTQYFGPGTRLLVL.

The chain couples TRBV5-4 to TRBJ2-7; 10 bases map to TRBD1. V shed 4 bases and J 4 bases; nucleotides not matched to a gene: 8. Germline CDR1 SGHNT, CDR2 YYREEE (reference sequence). The CDR3 spans 15 residues. CDR3 nucleotides: TGTGCCAGCAGCCCGGTCGACAGGGGGCCTTACGAGCAGTACTTC. This gives the protein CASSPVDRGPYEQYF.

The chain links TRBV27 to TRBJ2-5, with 7 bases lining up with TRBD2. The CDR3 contains 15 residues. The ends lost 2 bases at V and 9 bases at J; junction bases unmatched: 12. Germline assignment: CDR1 MNHEY and CDR2 SMNVEV (reference sequence). The CDR3 spells CASSLTVTSAGPQYF. The DNA of the CDR3 is TGTGCCAGCAGTTTAACGGTAACTAGCGCGGGACCCCAGTACTTC.